Here is one T cell receptor beta chain with its context. This record comes from a study of patients and donors after allogeneic stem cell transplantation. TCRdb reprocessed the RT-PCR reads via MiXCR and lists one record per CDR3 protein. The table has about 76,000 distinct CDR3 sequences, less than 30% seen once; the top ten hold roughly 29%. This CDR3 contains 14 residues. V dropped 3 bases and J dropped 4; count of bases not matched to a gene: 3. The sequencing sample was made of blood, either unsorted or a sorted T cell fraction (not recorded which). The TCR originated in a human donor who was either an allogeneic HSCT recipient or a stem cell or donor lymphocyte infusion donor (not recorded which). It is not recorded whose cells these are; they may come from a transplant donor. This chain uses TRBV12-3 or TRBV12-4 with TRBJ2-1; 7 bases fit TRBD1. The CDR3 sequence: CASSFGDRYNEQFF. DNA of the CDR3: TGTGCCAGCAGTTTTGGGGACAGATACAATGAGCAGTTCTTC.